This T cell receptor beta chain was documented in a study of regulatory T cells in long-lasting Graves disease. Study as a whole: Patients with persistent Graves' disease had over 5 years of antithyroid drugs and persistent TSH receptor antibodies.

Germline V CDR1 and CDR2: DFQATT, SNEGSKA (reference sequence). The CDR3 is 11 residues long. Trimming removed 6 bases from V and 2 bases from J, with 7 bases in between. Time point described: persistent/refractory GD, antithyroid drugs over 5 years with positive TRAb. There was RNA extracted from PBMCs, and the TCR library was made from it. iRepertoire HTBI primers and Arm-PCR of CDR3 regions built TCR beta libraries. TCRdb reprocessed the multiplex PCR reads via MiXCR and lists one record per CDR3 protein. The sample lists about 420,000 distinct CDR3 sequences; 20% to 25% were seen once. Sequencing was performed on peripheral blood mononuclear cells (PBMCs), taken when the disease was refractory, from a patient treated with antithyroid drugs. The TCR sequence derives from a female donor with Graves disease. This chain uses TRBV20-1 with TRBJ1-2; D possibly corresponds to TRBD1 (5 bases). The chain's CDR3 is CSARDNYGYTF. CDR3 DNA sequence: TGCAGTGCAAGGGACAACTATGGCTACACCTTC.